This T cell receptor beta chain was documented in a study of Graves' ophthalmopathy and Graves' hyperthyroidism. A note on this clonotype: Sequence at one end of the junction differs from germline and may be a read error.

RNA transcripts were the template, and TCR beta CDR3 regions were amplified from them. The authors performed first-round RT-PCR with HTBI primers and then a second-round multiplex PCR. MiXCR, applied by TCRdb to the multiplex PCR reads, yields one record per CDR3 protein. The profile covers approximately 1.2 million distinct CDR3 sequences, with approximately 35% appearing a single time and approximately 10% taken by the ten largest. In germline, CDR1 is SGHTA, CDR2 FQGNSA. This CDR3 has 15 residues. Sequencing used peripheral blood or thyroid tissue (not recorded which). This sequence joins TRBV7-2 and TRBJ2-5; TRBD2 aligns across 7 bases. This TCR came from an adult man with Graves' hyperthyroidism. CDR3 nucleotide sequence: TGCGCCAGCAGCTTGTCCGCACGGGGGGAAGAGACCCAGTACTTC. Its translation is CASSLSARGEETQYF.